The 9 T cell receptor beta chains given below trace back to one sample, sequenced in a study of blood T cells in healthy people across ages. PCR was performed a second time for 7 to 11 cycles using a sample-barcoded 5' primer and a J-beta primer mix. TCRdb fed the 5' RACE reads into MiXCR, producing one record per CDR3 protein. The sample yields about 1,800,000 distinct CDR3 sequences, roughly 28% seen once. The sequenced sample was blood. The receptors were gathered from a woman between 25 and 40 years old in good health.

Note on this clonotype: One end of the junction is discordant with germline, which a read error may explain. V is TRBV10-3 and J is TRBJ1-2; D is uncertain. This CDR3 contains 15 residues. Germline values: CDR1 ENHRY, CDR2 SYGVKD. The CDR3 nucleotides read TGTGCCATCGGTGAGAACCCGGGCCCCTACTATGGCTACACCTTC. Amino acids: CAIGENPGPYYGYTF.

This clonotype has just a few counts. V is TRBV6-6 and J is TRBJ2-2; D may match TRBD1 or TRBD2 (5 bases each). V lost 7 bases and J lost 0, with 15 bases in between. The CDR3 spans 16 residues. Germline V gives CDR1 MNHNY, CDR2 SVGAGI (reference sequence). The DNA for the CDR3 is TGTGCCAGCACGCCCCGGGACGCAACGAACACCGGGGAGCTGTTTTTT. It specifies CASTPRDATNTGELFF.

This rearrangement joins TRBV2 to TRBJ1-5, with no clear D. With 7 bases removed from V and 5 bases from J, the gap between germline ends came to 15 bases. Germline V gives CDR1 SNHLY, CDR2 FYNNEI. CDR3 length equals 14 residues. CDR3 bases: TGTGCCAGCACCCTAATGGCAGGATATCAGCCCCAGCATTTT. It yields the protein CASTLMAGYQPQHF. The variable domain in full, with the rest retrieved from reference TRBV2 and TRBJ1-5, is EPEVTQTPSHQVTQMGQEVILRCVPISNHLYFYWYRQILGQKVEFLVSFYNNEISEKSEIFDDQFSVERPDGSNFTLKIRSTKLEDSAMYFCASTLMAGYQPQHFGDGTRLSIL.

Regarding this clonotype: Just one base apart from a much larger clone, this may be a read error. The chain recombines TRBV5-1 with TRBJ2-5; 12 bases align to TRBD2. The J segment lost 11 bases and the V segment lost 0 bases, leaving 8 bases of the junction unmatched. Per the germline V gene, CDR1 is SGHRS and CDR2 is YFSETQ. The CDR3 is made up of 15 amino acids. In DNA, the CDR3 is TGCGCCAGCAGCTTGGCTAGCGGGGGGGACAATGAGCAGTACTTC. It translates to CASSLASGGDNEQYF.

This clonotype was seen only a few times. The chain uses TRBV20-1 and TRBJ1-2; a weak D match, TRBD1 (5 bases). Germline assignment: CDR1 DFQATT and CDR2 SNEGSKA (reference sequence). CDR3 length equals 12 residues. V dropped 2 bases and J dropped 6 bases, with 10 bases sitting between them. The CDR3: CSARTGEHGYTF. The CDR3 DNA sequence: TGCAGTGCTAGAACGGGGGAACATGGCTACACCTTC.

The chain has TRBV7-3 and TRBJ1-2; TRBD1 aligns across 9 bases. Trimming cost V 5 bases and J 4 bases; bases outside gene matches: 5. The CDR3 is 14 residues long. Germline V gives CDR1 SGHTA, CDR2 FQGTGA. The CDR3 DNA reads TGTGCCAGCAGCGAAACAGGGGGCAGCTATGGCTACACCTTC. It specifies CASSETGGSYGYTF.

This clonotype appeared many times. V and J are TRBV20-1 and TRBJ2-7; tentatively, D is TRBD1 or TRBD2 (5 bases each). CDR3 size: 13 residues. Trimming cost V 8 bases and J 0 bases, with 14 bases left between them. From germline, CDR1 is DFQATT and CDR2 SNEGSKA (reference sequence). The DNA of the CDR3 is TGCAGTACTGGGGGACGGGGCTCCTACGAGCAGTACTTC. As protein: CSTGGRGSYEQYF.

The chain uses TRBV20-1 and TRBJ2-5; 10 bases fit TRBD2. The J call may be faulty, since TRBJ2-7 better matches the DNA end. This CDR3 is 15 amino acids long. Per germline, CDR1 DFQATT and CDR2 SNEGSKA (reference sequence). Here the CDR3 DNA reads TGCAGTGCTAGAAGTGGGGGACTAGCGAAAAACGAGCAGTACTTC. Amino acids: CSARSGGLAKNEQYF.

This clonotype has a count of ten or more. An end of the junction differs from the germline gene, which may be a read error. This chain links TRBV5-1 with TRBJ2-3; D is uncertain. Germline V gives CDR1 SGHRS, CDR2 YFSETQ. CDR3 size: 11 residues. The DNA for the CDR3 is TGTGCTAGTGGTTCCCCAGATACGCAGTATTTT. It translates to CASGSPDTQYF.